The sequence of this T cell receptor (beta chain) was determined in a study of T cells in Graves' hyperthyroidism and ophthalmopathy. The study's findings and limits: In the blood, most expanded thyroid clonotypes above 0.001 appeared as well.

Each 10 ml fresh peripheral blood draw supplied the PBMCs. Researchers took RNA transcripts and amplified the TCR beta CDR3 regions from them. TCR CDR3 regions were first amplified by RT-PCR with HTBI primers. Via MiXCR, TCRdb re-called the multiplex PCR reads, giving one row per CDR3 protein. The sample has roughly 650,000 distinct CDR3 sequences; about a sixth are singletons. CDR1 is SGDLS and CDR2 is YYNGEE in the germline V gene. The CDR3 loop spans 14 amino acids. This clonotype was observed a handful of times. Its antigen is currently unknown. Its ends do not fully match the called genes, so a read error is possible.

The receptor was derived from a middle-aged woman with Graves' ophthalmopathy. The chain is built from TRBV9 and TRBJ2-7; tentatively, D is TRBD2 (5 bases). Sequencing was performed on blood. In DNA, the CDR3 is TGTGCCAGCAGCGTAGGAGGGAGCTCCAACGAGCAGTACTTC. Its translation is CASSVGGSSNEQYF.